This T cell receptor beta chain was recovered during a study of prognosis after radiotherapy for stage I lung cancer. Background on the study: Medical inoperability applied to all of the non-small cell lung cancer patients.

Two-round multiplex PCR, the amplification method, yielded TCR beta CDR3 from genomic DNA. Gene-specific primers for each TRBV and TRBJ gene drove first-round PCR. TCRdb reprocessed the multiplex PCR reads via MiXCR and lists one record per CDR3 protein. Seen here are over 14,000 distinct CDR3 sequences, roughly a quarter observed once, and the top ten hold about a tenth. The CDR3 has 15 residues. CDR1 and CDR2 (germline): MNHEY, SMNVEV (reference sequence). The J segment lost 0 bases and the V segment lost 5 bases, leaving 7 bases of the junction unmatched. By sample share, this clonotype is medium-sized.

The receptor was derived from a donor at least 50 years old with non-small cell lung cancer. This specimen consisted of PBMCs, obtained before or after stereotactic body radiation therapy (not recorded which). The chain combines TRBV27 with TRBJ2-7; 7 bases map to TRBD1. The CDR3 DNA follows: TGTGCCAGCAGTCCCAGGGGGTGGAGCTCCTACGAGCAGTACTTC. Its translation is CASSPRGWSSYEQYF.